This TCR beta chain was sequenced for a study of high-grade serous ovarian cancer treatment subgroups (dated by TCRdb to the early 2020s). In the study overall: A mean of 14,192 reads and 7,000 to 8,500 unique TCR beta rearrangements per sample was generated by sequencing. TCR beta repertoires were profiled in patients with high-grade serous ovarian cancer who were grouped, under a laparoscopic triage algorithm, by complete gross resection or by neoadjuvant chemotherapy response. The roughly 30-patient cohort included some 10 patients with no residual disease after primary surgery (R0), some 10 excellent NACT responders, and some 10 poor NACT responders. One primary tumor sample and two metastatic tumor samples were collected from each patient, for a total of around 90 samples.

This clone was seen more than once but under ten times. The antigen it recognizes is unknown. Per-base quality was not reported, and no clone a single base away is much larger than it. What the authors observed across the whole study: TCR clonal relatedness was found to be positively correlated with neoantigen level and, by trend, with copy number variation and mutation load derived from whole-genome sequencing. Repertoire similarity ranging from roughly 0.095 to 0.85 was observed between tumors from the same patient, whereas almost no similarity was observed between different patients. Because bulk tumor TCR sequencing provided no spatial information, insight into HGSC tumor complexity and diversity was limited. TCR repertoire analyses focused on CDR3; CDR1 and CDR2 were not analyzed.

High-throughput TCR profiling via ImmunoSEQ was performed on the 75 to 90 tumor samples. Turning to the authors' computational methods: To measure repertoire diversity, the metrics used were richness (unique productive sequences), clonality, evenness and relatedness, and the Bhattacharyya coefficient was used to assess similarity between samples. In a sensitivity analysis, TCRs with fewer than two reads were excluded, and consistent conclusions were obtained. TCRdb limited this immuneACCESS table to in-frame rearrangements with V and J called. A share of clones is missing; checked studies link under half to unresolved V genes, and the rest is unexplained. V, J and clone size are taken as reported in that table, and D and trimming were inferred from the DNA itself. Present in this sample are 4,500 or so clones, around two thirds of which were seen just once. More than 15% of the sample is held by the ten biggest clonotypes.

For CDR1 and CDR2, the germline V gene (reference sequence) lists GTSNPN and SVGIG. Trimming leaves V shorter by 4 bases and J shorter by 8 bases, with the junction holding 21 bases beyond the gene matches. The CDR3 contains 18 residues, cysteine and phenylalanine counted. The retained sequence is limited to the CDR3, 54 bases, with the frame set at the first base. Tumor samples were obtained before definitive surgery or chemotherapy. The MD Anderson Biospecimen Extraction Resource handled genomic DNA extraction, while the MD Anderson Cancer Genomics Laboratory carried out the TCR sequencing. The receptor's source is a human donor with high-grade serous ovarian cancer. Sequenced: tumor tissue. Here the chain combines TRBV30 and TRBJ1-4, with 8 central nucleotides matching TRBD1. CDR3 reads: CAWNLGQGRTEGREKLFF. The DNA sequence is given as TGTGCCTGGAACTTAGGACAGGGCCGTACGGAGGGCCGAGAAAAACTGTTTTTT.